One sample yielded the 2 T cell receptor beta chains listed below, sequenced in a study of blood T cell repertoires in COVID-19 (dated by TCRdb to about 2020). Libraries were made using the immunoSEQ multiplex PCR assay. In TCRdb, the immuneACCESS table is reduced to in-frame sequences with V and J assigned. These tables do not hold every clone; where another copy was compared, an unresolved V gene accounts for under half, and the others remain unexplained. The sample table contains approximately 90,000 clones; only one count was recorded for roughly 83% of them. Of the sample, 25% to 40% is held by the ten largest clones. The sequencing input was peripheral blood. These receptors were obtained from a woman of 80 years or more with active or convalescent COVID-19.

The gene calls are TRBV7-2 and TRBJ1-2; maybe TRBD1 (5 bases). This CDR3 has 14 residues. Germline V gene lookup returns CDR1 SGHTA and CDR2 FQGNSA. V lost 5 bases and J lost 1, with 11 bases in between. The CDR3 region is CASSEGLINYGYTF. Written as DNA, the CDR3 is TGTGCCAGCAGCGAGGGACTGATTAACTATGGCTACACCTTC. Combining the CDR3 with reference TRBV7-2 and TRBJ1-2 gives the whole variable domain GAGVSQSPSNKVTEKGKDVELRCDPISGHTALYWYRQSLGQGLEFLIYFQGNSAPDKSGLPSDRFSAERTGGSVSTLTIQRTQQEDSAVYLCASSEGLINYGYTFGSGTRLTVV.

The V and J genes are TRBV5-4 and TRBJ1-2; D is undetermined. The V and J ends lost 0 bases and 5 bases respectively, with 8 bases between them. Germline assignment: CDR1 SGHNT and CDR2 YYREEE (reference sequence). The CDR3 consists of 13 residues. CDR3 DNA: TGTGCCAGCAGCTTGGTCGGCGGATATGGCTACACCTTC. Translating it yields CASSLVGGYGYTF.